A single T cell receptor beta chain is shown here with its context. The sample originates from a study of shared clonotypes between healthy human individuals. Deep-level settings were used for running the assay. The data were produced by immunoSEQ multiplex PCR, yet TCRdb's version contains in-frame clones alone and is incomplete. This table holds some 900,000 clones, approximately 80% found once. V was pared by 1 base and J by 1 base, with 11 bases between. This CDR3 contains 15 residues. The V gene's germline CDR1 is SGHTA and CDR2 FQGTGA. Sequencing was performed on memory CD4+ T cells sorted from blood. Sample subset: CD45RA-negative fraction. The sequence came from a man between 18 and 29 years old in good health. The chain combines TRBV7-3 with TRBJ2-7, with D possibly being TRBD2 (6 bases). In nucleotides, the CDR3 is TGTGCCAGCAGCTTAAGTGGGGGGAGATCCTACGAGCAGTACTTC. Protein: CASSLSGGRSYEQYF.